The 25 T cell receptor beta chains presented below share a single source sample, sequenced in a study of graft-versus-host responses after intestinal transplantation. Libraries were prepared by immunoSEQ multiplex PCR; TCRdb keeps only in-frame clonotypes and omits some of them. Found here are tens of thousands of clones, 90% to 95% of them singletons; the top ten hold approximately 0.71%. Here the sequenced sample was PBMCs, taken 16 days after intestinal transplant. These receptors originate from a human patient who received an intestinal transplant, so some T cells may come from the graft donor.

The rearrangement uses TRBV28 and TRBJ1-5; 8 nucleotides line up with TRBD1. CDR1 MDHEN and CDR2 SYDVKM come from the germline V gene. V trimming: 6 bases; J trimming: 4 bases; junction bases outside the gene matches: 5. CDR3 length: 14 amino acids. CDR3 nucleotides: TGTGCCAGCAGGGGGACAGGATCTAATCAGCCCCAGCATTTT. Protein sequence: CASRGTGSNQPQHF.

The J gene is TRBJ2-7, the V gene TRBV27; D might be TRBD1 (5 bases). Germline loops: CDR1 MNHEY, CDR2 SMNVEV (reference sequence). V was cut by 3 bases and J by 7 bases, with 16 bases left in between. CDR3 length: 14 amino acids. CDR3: CASSLSDWGGEQYF. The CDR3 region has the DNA TGTGCCAGCAGTTTGTCAGACTGGGGCGGAGAGCAGTACTTC.

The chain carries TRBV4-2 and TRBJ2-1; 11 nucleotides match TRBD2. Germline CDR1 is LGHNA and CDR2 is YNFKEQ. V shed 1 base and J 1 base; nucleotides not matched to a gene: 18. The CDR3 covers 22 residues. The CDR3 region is CASSQGGLGLAVGKYSYNEQFF. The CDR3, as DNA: TGTGCCAGCAGCCAAGGGGGACTGGGACTAGCGGTGGGCAAATATTCCTACAATGAGCAGTTCTTC.

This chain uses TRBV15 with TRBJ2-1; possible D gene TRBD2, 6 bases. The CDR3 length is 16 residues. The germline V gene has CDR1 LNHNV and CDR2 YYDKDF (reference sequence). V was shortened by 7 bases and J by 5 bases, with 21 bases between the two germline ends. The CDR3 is CATTQGGTLGDNEQFF. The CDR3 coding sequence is TGTGCCACCACCCAGGGAGGAACGCTAGGAGACAATGAGCAGTTCTTC.

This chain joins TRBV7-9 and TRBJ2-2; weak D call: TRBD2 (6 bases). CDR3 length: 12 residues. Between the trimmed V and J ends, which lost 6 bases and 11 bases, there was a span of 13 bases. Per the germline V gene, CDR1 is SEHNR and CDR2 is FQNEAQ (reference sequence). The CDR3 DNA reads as TGTGCCAGCAGTCCTAACGCGGGAGAGCTGTTTTTT. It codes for CASSPNAGELFF.

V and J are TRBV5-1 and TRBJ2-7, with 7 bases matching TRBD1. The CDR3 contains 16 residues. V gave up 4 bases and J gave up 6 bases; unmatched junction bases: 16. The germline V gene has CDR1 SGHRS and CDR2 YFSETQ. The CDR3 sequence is CASSPGLHRGPLEQYF. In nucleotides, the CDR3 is TGCGCCAGCAGCCCGGGGTTGCACAGGGGTCCCCTCGAGCAGTACTTC.

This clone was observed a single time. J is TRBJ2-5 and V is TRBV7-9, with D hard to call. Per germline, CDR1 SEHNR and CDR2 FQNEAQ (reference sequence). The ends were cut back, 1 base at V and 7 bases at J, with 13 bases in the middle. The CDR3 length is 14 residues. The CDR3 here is CASSLGPRLGTQYF. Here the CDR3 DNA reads TGTGCCAGCAGCTTAGGACCTCGGCTCGGGACCCAGTACTTC.

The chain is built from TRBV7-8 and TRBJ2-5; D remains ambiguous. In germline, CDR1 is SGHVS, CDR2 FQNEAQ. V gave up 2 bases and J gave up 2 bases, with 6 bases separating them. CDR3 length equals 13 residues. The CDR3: CASSLPTQETQYF. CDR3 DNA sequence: TGTGCCAGCAGCTTACCAACGCAAGAGACCCAGTACTTC.

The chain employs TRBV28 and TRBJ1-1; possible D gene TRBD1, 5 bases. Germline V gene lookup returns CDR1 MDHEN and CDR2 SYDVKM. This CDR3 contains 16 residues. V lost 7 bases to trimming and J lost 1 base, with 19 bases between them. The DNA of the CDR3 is TGTGCCAGCACCGAGAGGACCCAAAGGGGGAACACTGAAGCTTTCTTT. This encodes CASTERTQRGNTEAFF.

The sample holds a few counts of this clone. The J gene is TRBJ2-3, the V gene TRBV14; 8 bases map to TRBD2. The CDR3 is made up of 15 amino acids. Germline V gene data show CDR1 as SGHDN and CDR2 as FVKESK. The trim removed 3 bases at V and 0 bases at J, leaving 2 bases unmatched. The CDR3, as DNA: TGTGCCAGCAGCCATACTAGCGGTAGCACAGATACGCAGTATTTT. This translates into CASSHTSGSTDTQYF.

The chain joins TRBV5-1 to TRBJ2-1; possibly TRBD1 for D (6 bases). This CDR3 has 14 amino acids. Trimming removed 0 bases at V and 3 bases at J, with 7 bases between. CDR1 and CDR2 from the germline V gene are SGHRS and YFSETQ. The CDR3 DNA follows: TGCGCCAGCAGCTTGGCAGGGGACTACAATGAGCAGTTCTTC. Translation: CASSLAGDYNEQFF.

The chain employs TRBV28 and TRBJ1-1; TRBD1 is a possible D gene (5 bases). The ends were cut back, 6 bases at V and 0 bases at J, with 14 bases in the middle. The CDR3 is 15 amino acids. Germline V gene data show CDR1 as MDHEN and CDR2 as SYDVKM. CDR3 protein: CASRPGTALNTEAFF. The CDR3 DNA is TGTGCCAGCAGGCCTGGGACTGCCTTGAACACTGAAGCTTTCTTT.

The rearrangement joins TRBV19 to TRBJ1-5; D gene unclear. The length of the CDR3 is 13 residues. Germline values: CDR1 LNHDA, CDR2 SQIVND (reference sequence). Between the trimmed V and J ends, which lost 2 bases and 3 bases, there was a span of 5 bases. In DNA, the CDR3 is TGTGCCAGTAGTATATACCCCAATCAGCCCCAGCATTTT. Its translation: CASSIYPNQPQHF.

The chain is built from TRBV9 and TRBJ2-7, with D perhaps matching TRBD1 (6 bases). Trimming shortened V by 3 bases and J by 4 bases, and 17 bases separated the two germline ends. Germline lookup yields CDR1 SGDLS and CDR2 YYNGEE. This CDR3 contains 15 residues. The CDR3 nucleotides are TGTGCCAGCAGCGGCCACCGGGACATCGTTTACGAGCAGTACTTC. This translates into CASSGHRDIVYEQYF.

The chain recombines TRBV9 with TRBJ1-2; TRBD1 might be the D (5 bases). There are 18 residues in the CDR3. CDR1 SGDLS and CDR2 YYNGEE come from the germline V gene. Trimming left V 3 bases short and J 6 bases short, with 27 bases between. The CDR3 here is CASSETPGPMLLRNGYTF. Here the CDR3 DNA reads TGTGCCAGCAGCGAAACTCCGGGACCGATGTTGTTAAGGAATGGCTACACCTTC.

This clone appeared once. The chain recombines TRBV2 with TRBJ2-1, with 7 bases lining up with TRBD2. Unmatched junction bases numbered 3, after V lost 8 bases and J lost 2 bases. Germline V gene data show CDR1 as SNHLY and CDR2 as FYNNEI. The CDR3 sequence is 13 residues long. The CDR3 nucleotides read TGTGCCAGCGGACTAGATCCCTACAATGAGCAGTTCTTC. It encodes CASGLDPYNEQFF.

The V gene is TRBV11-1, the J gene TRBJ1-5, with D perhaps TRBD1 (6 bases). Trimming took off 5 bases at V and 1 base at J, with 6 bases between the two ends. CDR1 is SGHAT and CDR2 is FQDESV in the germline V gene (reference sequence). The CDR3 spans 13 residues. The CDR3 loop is CASSTGSNQPQHF. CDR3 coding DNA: TGTGCCAGCAGCACAGGGAGCAATCAGCCCCAGCATTTT.

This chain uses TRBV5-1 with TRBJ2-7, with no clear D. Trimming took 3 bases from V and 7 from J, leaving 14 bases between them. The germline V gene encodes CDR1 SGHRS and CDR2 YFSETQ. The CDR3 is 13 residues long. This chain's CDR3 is CASSSVRPAEQYF. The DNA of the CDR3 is TGCGCCAGCAGCTCGGTACGACCAGCGGAGCAGTACTTC. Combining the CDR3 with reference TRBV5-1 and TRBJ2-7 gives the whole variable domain KAGVTQTPRYLIKTRGQQVTLSCSPISGHRSVSWYQQTPGQGLQFLFEYFSETQRNKGNFPGRFSGRQFSNSRSEMNVSTLELGDSALYLCASSSVRPAEQYFGPGTRLTVT.

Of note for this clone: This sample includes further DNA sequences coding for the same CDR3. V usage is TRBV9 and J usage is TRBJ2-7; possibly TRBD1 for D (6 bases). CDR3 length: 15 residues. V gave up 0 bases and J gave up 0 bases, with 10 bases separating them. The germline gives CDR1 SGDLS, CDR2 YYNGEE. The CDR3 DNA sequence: TGTGCCAGCAGCGTAGGGCAGGGGCTCTCCTACGAGCAGTACTTC. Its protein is CASSVGQGLSYEQYF. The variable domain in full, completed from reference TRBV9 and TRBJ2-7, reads DSGVTQTPKHLITATGQRVTLRCSPRSGDLSVYWYQQSLDQGLQFLIQYYNGEERAKGNILERFSAQQFPDLHSELNLSSLELGDSALYFCASSVGQGLSYEQYFGPGTRLTVT.

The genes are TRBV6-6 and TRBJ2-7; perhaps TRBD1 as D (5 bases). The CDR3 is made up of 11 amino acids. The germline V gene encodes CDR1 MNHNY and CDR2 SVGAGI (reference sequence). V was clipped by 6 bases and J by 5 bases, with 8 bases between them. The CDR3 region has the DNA TGTGCCAGCAGAAGGGGCGACGAGCAGTACTTC. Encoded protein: CASRRGDEQYF.

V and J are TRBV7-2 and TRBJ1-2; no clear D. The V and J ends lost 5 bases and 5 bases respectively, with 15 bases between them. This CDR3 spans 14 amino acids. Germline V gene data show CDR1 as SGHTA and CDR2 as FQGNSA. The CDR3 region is CASSEPGSIYGYTF. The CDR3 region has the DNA TGTGCCAGCAGCGAACCGGGGTCAATATATGGCTACACCTTC.

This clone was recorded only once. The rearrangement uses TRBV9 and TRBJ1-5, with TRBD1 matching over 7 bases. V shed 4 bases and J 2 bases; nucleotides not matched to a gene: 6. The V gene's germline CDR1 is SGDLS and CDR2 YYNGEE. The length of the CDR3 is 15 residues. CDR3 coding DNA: TGTGCCAGCAGCCATGGACAGGATGGCAATCAGCCCCAGCATTTT. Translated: CASSHGQDGNQPQHF.

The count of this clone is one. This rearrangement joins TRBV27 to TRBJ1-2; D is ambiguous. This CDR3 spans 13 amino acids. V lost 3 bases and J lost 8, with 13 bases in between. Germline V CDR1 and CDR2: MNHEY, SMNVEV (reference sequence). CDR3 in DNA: TGTGCCAGCAGTTTCGGACTAGGCGACGGCTACACCTTC. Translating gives CASSFGLGDGYTF.

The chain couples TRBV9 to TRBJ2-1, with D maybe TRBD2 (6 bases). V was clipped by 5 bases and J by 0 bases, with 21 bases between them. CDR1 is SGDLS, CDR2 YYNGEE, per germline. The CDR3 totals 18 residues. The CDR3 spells CASSRSSGDLSSYNEQFF. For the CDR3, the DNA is TGTGCCAGCAGTCGGAGTAGCGGAGATTTGAGCTCCTACAATGAGCAGTTCTTC.

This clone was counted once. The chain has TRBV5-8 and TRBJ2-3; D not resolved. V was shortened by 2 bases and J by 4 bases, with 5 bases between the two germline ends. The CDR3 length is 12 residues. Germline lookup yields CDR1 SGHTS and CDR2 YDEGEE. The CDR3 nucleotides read TGTGCCAGCAGCTTTAGGGCAGATACGCAGTATTTT. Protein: CASSFRADTQYF.